This TCR beta chain is from a study of human T cells and chemical hapten exposure. Overall study context: Subjects had 2% DPC placed on 2 cm by 2 cm of upper inner arm skin for sensitization. DPC (0.01%) was patch tested on the upper back and read at 6 days.

MiXCR was run by TCRdb on the RACE reads, yielding one entry per CDR3 protein. The sample includes some 200,000 distinct CDR3 sequences, around 30% of them seen just once. The CDR3 has 12 amino acids. The germline V and J ends were trimmed by 4 bases and 0 bases, with 6 bases remaining between them. Per the germline V gene, CDR1 is SQVTM and CDR2 is ANQGSEA. Time point noted: pre-sensitization, week 0. Treatment given: therapeutic diphenylcyclopropenone sensitization with weekly scalp DPC. The chain employs TRBV29-1 and TRBJ2-5; D is uncertain. The sample in question was whole blood, obtained in connection with sensitization to the hapten diphenylcyclopropenone (DPC). The clonotype comes from a woman between 25 and 40 years old with alopecia areata. Some clones in this sample may be carry-over from other donors' samples. This chain's CDR3 is CSVVKYQETQYF. CDR3 nucleotide sequence: TGCAGCGTTGTCAAGTACCAAGAGACCCAGTACTTC.